The source of this T cell receptor (beta chain) is a study of blood T cells in healthy people across ages. There are many counts of this clonotype. Combining a sample-barcoded 5' primer with a J-beta primer mix, a second PCR ran for roughly 6 to 11 cycles. MiXCR, run by TCRdb on the 5' RACE reads, gives a single entry per CDR3 protein. The sample includes approximately 960,000 distinct CDR3 sequences, roughly 29% of them seen just once. The V gene's germline CDR1 is MGHRA and CDR2 YSYEKL. This CDR3 contains 14 residues. V dropped 4 bases and J dropped 8; count of bases not matched to a gene: 4. This sample also appeared in a second study, on T cells of mothers and their children.

The V gene is TRBV4-1, the J gene TRBJ2-1, with 11 positions matching TRBD2. The source material was blood. The receptor comes from a woman aged 40 to 49 in good health. The CDR3 DNA follows: TGCGCCAGCAGCCTTAGCGGGGGGGCCGATGAGCAGTTCTTC. Translated: CASSLSGGADEQFF.